Listed below are T cell receptor beta chains from one sample, sequenced in a study of blood T cell repertoires in COVID-19. The repertoire was sequenced with immunoSEQ multiplex PCR; TCRdb's copy has only in-frame clones and lacks some. The sample carries fewer than 250,000 clones, approximately 86% recorded once. Specimen: PBMCs or T cells enriched from blood (not recorded which). The receptors originated from a woman between 35 and 50 years old in a cohort exposed to, infected with or recovered from COVID-19 (not recorded which). The CDR3 runs from the conserved cysteine through the conserved F or W. Fields, in order: D gene, clone size, J gene, V gene, CDR3 DNA, CDR3 protein. A D gene is named only where the DNA matches it firmly. A row's size may be missing; if present it is once, few, many or a size class.

TRBD2	.	TRBJ2-2	TRBV11-2	TGTGCCAGCAGCAGAACTAGCGGGAGGGACACCGGGGAGCTGTTTTTT	CASSRTSGRDTGELFF
.	.	TRBJ2-5	TRBV5-4	TGTGCCAGCAGCTCGGGACCTAAGGAGGGGGAGACCCAGTACTTC	CASSSGPKEGETQYF
.	.	TRBJ2-1	TRBV6-5	TGTGCCAGCAGTTATTCTGGGACAAGCAAATTCTTC	CASSYSGTSKFF
TRBD2	.	TRBJ2-1	TRBV29-1	TGCAGCGCCAGACTAGCGGGAGTCCACAATGAGCAGTTCTTC	CSARLAGVHNEQFF
TRBD1	.	TRBJ1-2	TRBV5-1	TGCGCCAGCAGTGTGAGGTCAACAGGGGAAAGGCGAGACTATGGCTACACCTTC	CASSVRSTGERRDYGYTF
.	.	TRBJ1-1	TRBV27	TGTGCCAGCAGTACAGGACGGGAGATCACTGAAGCTTTCTTT	CASSTGREITEAFF
TRBD2	.	TRBJ2-1	TRBV18	TGTGCCAGCTCACATACTAGCGGGAGCACCTACAATGAGCAGTTCTTC	CASSHTSGSTYNEQFF
.	few	TRBJ1-1	TRBV11-2	TGTGCCAGCTCCCTGGAGGTTGTGAACACTGAAGCTTTCTTT	CASSLEVVNTEAFF
.	.	TRBJ1-1	TRBV6-1	TGTGCCAGCAGTGATTTAGTGAACACTGAAGCTTTCTTT	CASSDLVNTEAFF
TRBD2	.	TRBJ2-1	TRBV4-3	TGCGCCAGCAGCCAAGATGTTTCTGGACTAGCGGGGTTTTACTACAATGAGCAGTTCTTC	CASSQDVSGLAGFYYNEQFF
.	.	TRBJ2-1	TRBV6-1	TGTGCCAGCAGTGAAGTTTTACTTGGTGGGTTAGCCAATCCGTACAATGAGCAGTTCTTC	CASSEVLLGGLANPYNEQFF
TRBD1	.	TRBJ1-2	TRBV6-4	TGTGCCAGCAGTGAATCGGCAGGGGGCGGGAATGGCTACACCTTC	CASSESAGGGNGYTF
TRBD2	.	TRBJ2-3	TRBV11-2	TGTGCCAGCAGCCCGACCGGGACTAGCGGGGGGGCCACCACGCAGTATTTT	CASSPTGTSGGATTQYF
TRBD2	.	TRBJ2-1	TRBV30	TGTGCCTGCCCCAAGGGGGGACTAGCGGTCCACAATGAGCAGTTCTTC	CACPKGGLAVHNEQFF
.	.	TRBJ1-5	TRBV7-8	TGTGCCAGCAGCAAGGGGTCCCGCAATCAGCCCCAGCATTTT	CASSKGSRNQPQHF
.	.	TRBJ2-7	TRBV3-1/TRBV3-2	TGTGCCAGCAGCCAAGATCTCGGGGCGGGAACCTACGAGCAGTACTTC	CASSQDLGAGTYEQYF
.	.	TRBJ1-5	TRBV27	TGTGCCAGCCTACTCACCGCAGGTGGGAATCAGCCCCAGCATTTT	CASLLTAGGNQPQHF
.	.	TRBJ1-3	TRBV4-1	TGCGCCAGCAGCCCCTCCTCTGGAGGGCGTGGAAACACCATATATTTT	CASSPSSGGRGNTIYF
TRBD1	.	TRBJ1-2	TRBV12-3/TRBV12-4	TGTGCCAGCAGCCGGGACAGGGACTATGGCTACACCTTC	CASSRDRDYGYTF
.	.	TRBJ2-7	TRBV5-4	TGTGCCAGCAGCTTGGGCAGGGGGGACGAGCAGTACTTC	CASSLGRGDEQYF
.	.	TRBJ2-5	TRBV7-6	TGTGCCAGCAGCTACACCCGTGCCAGGGGCCTAGGAGGAGAGACCCAGTACTTC	CASSYTRARGLGGETQYF
TRBD1	once	TRBJ1-1	TRBV5-1	TGCGCCAGCAGCTTGGAACCCCCCAGGGGGCGCACTGAAGCTTTCTTT	CASSLEPPRGRTEAFF
.	.	TRBJ1-1	TRBV5-1	TGCGCCAGCAGCTTGGAGGGGACTGAAGCTTTCTTT	CASSLEGTEAFF